Listed below are T cell receptor beta chains from one sample, sequenced in a study of cytomegalovirus exposure and HLA in healthy donors. Sequenced by immunoSEQ multiplex PCR; TCRdb stores in-frame clones only, minus some. The table records 140,000 to 150,000 clones, 80% of them present only once. Sequencing used PBMCs. These receptor sequences come from a young woman in good health and CMV-seronegative. The CDR3 runs from the conserved cysteine through the conserved F or W. Clone size is shown for a subset of rows, as once, few, many or a class of expanded clone.

>-|TRBV12-5|TRBJ2-7
CASGLPTSGSYEQYF
>-|TRBV7-2|TRBJ1-2
CASSAGQANYGYTF
>-|TRBV19|TRBJ1-6
CASSPWDRVNSPLHF
>-|TRBV9|TRBJ1-3
CASSVDRGPGNTIYF
>-|TRBV5-1|TRBJ1-5
CASSLSGVGNQPQHF
>-|TRBV11-2|TRBJ2-7
CASSWTSGPSYEQYF
>-|TRBV7-6|TRBJ2-1
CASSPSGRAQFF
>-|TRBV30|TRBJ1-5
CAWSVGAVLSNQPQHF
>-|TRBV5-1|TRBJ2-1
CASSLGGFSYDEQFF
>-|TRBV2|TRBJ1-2
CASSGLRDSPYGYTF
>-|TRBV15|TRBJ2-3
CATSRDSHTQYF
>-|TRBV6-1|TRBJ2-3
CASSGPSGRRTDTQYF
>-|TRBV5-1|TRBJ2-7
CASSLAGTGPGEQYF
>-|TRBV11-2|TRBJ2-3
CASSLMWKSGTDTQYF
>-|TRBV5-6|TRBJ2-5
CASSSLAVETQYF
>-|TRBV14|TRBJ1-4
CASSGDSNEKLFF
>-|TRBV7-8|-
CASSSLTGFYEQYF
>-|TRBV6-1|TRBJ2-7
CASSDWDLSSYEQYF
>-|TRBV6-1|TRBJ1-2
CASHRVDGYTF
>-|TRBV6-1|TRBJ1-6
CASIFGQENNPPLHF
>once|TRBV7-3|TRBJ2-1
CASSLNGGENNEQFF
>-|TRBV10-2|TRBJ1-1
CASEWGDRTLNTEAFF
>-|TRBV6-1|TRBJ2-7
CASSARRLAGYSYEQYF
>once|TRBV11-2|TRBJ1-1
CASSLWAAEAFF
>-|TRBV29-1|TRBJ2-1
CSVERESPNEQFF
>-|TRBV10-2|TRBJ2-7
CASRDSGSSAYEQYF
>-|TRBV6-5|TRBJ1-4
CASSESGFEKLFF
>once|TRBV7-8|TRBJ2-3
CASSSPRGGGTDTQYF
>-|TRBV4-1|TRBJ1-5
CASSHGQGFQPQHF
>-|TRBV4-2|TRBJ2-2
CASSSERTQRGELFF
>-|TRBV7-6|TRBJ2-1
CASRPTDRDEQFF
>-|TRBV11-3|TRBJ2-1
CASSLETSGGGEQFF
>-|TRBV19|TRBJ1-2
CASSPRQGNYGYTF
>few|TRBV7-3|TRBJ2-2
CASSLALAGGPVGELFF
>-|TRBV4-3|TRBJ2-7
CASSQDLRQGRHEQYF
>once|TRBV6-1|TRBJ2-7
CASIDTGSYEQYF
>-|TRBV30|TRBJ2-1
CAWGNRDLSSYNEQFF
>-|TRBV7-9|TRBJ1-3
CASAGVSGNTTYF
>-|TRBV13|TRBJ1-3
CASSLFKGYTIYF
>few|TRBV6-6|TRBJ2-7
CASRPGGGRHEQYF
>once|TRBV7-6|TRBJ2-2
CASSLGSGLSTGELFF
>once|TRBV7-9|TRBJ2-5
CASSLNQGWETQYF
>-|TRBV7-8|TRBJ2-1
CASSSAGRNEQFF